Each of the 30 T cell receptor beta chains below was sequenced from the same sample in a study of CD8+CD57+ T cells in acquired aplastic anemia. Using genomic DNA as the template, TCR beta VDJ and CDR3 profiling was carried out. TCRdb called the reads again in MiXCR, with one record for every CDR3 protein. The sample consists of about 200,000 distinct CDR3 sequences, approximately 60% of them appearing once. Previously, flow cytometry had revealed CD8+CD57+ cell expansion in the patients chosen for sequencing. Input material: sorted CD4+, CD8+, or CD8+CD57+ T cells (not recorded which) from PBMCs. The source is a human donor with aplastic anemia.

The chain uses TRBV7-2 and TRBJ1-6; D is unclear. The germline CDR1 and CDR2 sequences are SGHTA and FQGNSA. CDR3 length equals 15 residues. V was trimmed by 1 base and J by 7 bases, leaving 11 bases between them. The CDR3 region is CASSLESPWNSPLHF. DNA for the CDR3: TGTGCCAGCAGCTTAGAGAGCCCCTGGAATTCACCCCTCCACTTT.

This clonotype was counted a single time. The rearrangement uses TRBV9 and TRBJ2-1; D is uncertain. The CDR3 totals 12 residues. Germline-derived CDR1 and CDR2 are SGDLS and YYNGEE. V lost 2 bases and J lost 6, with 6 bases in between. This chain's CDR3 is CASSVDGNEQFF. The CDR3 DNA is TGTGCCAGCAGCGTGGATGGCAATGAGCAGTTCTTC.

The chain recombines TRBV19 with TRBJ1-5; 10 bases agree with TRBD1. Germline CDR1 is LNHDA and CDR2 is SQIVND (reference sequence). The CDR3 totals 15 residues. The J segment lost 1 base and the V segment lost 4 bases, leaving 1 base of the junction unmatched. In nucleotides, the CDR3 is TGTGCCAGTAGTACGGGACAGGGGAGCAATCAGCCCCAGCATTTT. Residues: CASSTGQGSNQPQHF.

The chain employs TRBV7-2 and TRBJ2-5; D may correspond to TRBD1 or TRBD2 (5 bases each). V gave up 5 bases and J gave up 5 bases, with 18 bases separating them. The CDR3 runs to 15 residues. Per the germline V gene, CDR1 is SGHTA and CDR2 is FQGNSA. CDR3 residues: CASSPQWGKAETQYF. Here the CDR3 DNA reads TGTGCCAGCAGCCCCCAGTGGGGGAAGGCCGAGACCCAGTACTTC.

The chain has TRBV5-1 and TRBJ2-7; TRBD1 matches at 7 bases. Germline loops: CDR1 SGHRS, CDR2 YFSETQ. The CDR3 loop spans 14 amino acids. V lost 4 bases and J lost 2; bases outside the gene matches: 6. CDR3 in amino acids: CASSIGTVTYEQYF. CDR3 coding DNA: TGCGCCAGCAGCATCGGGACAGTGACCTACGAGCAGTACTTC.

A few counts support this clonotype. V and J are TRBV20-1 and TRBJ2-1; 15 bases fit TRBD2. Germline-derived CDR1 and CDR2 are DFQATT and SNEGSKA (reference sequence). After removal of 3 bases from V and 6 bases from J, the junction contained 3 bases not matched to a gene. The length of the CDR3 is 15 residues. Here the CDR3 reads CSASGLAGGLNEQFF. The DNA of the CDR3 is TGCAGTGCTAGTGGACTAGCGGGGGGGCTCAATGAGCAGTTCTTC.

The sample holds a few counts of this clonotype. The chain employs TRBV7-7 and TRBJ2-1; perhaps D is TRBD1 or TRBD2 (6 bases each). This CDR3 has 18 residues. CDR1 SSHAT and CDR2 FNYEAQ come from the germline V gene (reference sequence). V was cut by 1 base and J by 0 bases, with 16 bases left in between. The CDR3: CASSLGGGTLSSYNEQFF. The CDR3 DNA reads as TGTGCCAGCAGCTTAGGAGGGGGGACTCTTAGCTCCTACAATGAGCAGTTCTTC.

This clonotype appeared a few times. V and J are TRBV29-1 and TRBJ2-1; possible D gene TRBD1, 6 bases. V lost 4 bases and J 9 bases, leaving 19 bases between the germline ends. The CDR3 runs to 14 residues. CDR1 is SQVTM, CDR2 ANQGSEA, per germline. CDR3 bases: TGCAGCGTTGTCCCGGGGACAATGATGGGTGAGCAGTTCTTC. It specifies CSVVPGTMMGEQFF.

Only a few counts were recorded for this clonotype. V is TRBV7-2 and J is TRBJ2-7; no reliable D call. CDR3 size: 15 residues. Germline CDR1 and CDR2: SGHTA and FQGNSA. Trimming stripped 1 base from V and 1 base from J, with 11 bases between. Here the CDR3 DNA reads TGTGCCAGCAGCTTAGGGACCAGGTTTTCCTACGAGCAGTACTTC. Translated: CASSLGTRFSYEQYF.

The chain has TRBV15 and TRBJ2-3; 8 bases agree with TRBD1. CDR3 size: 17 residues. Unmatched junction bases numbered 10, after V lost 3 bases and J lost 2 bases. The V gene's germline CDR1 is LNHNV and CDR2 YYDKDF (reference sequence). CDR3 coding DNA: TGTGCCACCAGCAGTTTCGTTAGGGGACAGGTCACAGATACGCAGTATTTT. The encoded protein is CATSSFVRGQVTDTQYF. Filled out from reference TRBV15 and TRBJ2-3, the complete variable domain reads DAMVIQNPRYQVTQFGKPVTLSCSQTLNHNVMYWYQQKSSQAPKLLFHYYDKDFNNEADTPDNFQSRRPNTSFCFLDIRSPGLGDTAMYLCATSSFVRGQVTDTQYFGPGTRLTVL.

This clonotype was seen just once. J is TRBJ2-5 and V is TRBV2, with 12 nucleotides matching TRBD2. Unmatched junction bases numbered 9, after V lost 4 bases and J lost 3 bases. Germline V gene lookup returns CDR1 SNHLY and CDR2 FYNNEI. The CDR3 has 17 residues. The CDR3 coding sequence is TGTGCCAGCAGTGTGGGGCTAGCGGGGGGGGCGGAAGAGACCCAGTACTTC. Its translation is CASSVGLAGGAEETQYF.

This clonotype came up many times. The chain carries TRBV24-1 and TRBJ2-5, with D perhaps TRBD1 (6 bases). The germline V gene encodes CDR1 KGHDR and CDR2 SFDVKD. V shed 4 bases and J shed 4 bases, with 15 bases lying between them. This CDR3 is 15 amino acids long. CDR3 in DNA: TGTGCCACCAGTGAAGATACAGGGATGAGAGAGACCCAGTACTTC. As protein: CATSEDTGMRETQYF.

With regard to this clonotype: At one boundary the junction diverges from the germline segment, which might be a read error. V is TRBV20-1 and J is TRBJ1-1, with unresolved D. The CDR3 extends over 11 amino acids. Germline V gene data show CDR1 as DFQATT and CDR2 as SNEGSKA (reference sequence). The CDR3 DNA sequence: TGCAGTTCTCGGATGAACACTGAAGATTTCTTT. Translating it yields CSSRMNTEDFF.

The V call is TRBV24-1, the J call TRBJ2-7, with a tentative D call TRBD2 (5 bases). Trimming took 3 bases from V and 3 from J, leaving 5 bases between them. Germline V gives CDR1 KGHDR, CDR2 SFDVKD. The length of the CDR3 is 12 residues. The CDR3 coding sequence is TGTGCCACCAGTGATGGAGGCTACGAGCAGTACTTC. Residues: CATSDGGYEQYF.

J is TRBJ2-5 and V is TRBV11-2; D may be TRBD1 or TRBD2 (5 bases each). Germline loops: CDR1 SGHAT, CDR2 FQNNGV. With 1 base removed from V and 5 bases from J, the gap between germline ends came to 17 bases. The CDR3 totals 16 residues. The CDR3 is CASSLGSPSGAETQYF. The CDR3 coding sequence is TGTGCCAGCAGCTTAGGTTCCCCCTCCGGGGCGGAGACCCAGTACTTC.

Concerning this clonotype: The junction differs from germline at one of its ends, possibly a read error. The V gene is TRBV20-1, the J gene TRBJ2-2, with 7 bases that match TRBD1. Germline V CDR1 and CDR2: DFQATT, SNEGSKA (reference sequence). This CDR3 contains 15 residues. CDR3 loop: CGAAGTATNTGELFF. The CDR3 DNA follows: TGCGGTGCTGCCGGGACAGCCACGAACACCGGGGAGCTGTTTTTT.

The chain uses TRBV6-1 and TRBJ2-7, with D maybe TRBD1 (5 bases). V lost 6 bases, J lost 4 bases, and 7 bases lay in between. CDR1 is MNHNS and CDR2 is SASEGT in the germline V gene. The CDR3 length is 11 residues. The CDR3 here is CASSRVYEQYF. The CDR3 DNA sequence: TGTGCCAGCAGCAGGGTATACGAGCAGTACTTC.

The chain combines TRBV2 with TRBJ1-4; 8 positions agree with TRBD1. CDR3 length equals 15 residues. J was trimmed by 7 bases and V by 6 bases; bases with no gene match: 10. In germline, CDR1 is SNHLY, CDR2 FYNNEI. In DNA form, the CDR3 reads TGTGCCAGCAGGTGGGACAGGCAAGGAGGTGAAAAACTGTTTTTT. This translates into CASRWDRQGGEKLFF.

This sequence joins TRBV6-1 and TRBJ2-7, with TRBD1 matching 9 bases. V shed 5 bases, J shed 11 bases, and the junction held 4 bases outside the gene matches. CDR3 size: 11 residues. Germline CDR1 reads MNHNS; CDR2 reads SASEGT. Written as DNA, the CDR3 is TGTGCCAGCAGTCTAAGGGACAGGGAGTACTTC. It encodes CASSLRDREYF.

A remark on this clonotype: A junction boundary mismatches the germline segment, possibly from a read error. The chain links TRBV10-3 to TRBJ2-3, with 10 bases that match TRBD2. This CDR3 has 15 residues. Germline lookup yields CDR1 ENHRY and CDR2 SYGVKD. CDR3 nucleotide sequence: TGTGCCAGCAGTGAAGCTAGCGGGAGCCCAGATACGCAGTATTTT. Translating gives CASSEASGSPDTQYF.

The CDR3 bases are TGTGCCAGCACTCCGGACAGGGGACCCACTGAAGCTTTCTTT. Amino acid sequence: CASTPDRGPTEAFF. V gene TRBV14 combines with J gene TRBJ1-1; 9 bases align to TRBD1. V lost 7 bases to trimming and J lost 4 bases; unmatched junction nucleotides: 7. This CDR3 is 14 amino acids long. Germline CDR1 and CDR2: SGHDN and FVKESK. Drawing the rest from reference TRBV14 and TRBJ1-1, the complete variable domain is EAGVTQFPSHSVIEKGQTVTLRCDPISGHDNLYWYRRVMGKEIKFLLHFVKESKQDESGMPNNRFLAERTGGTYSTLKVQPAELEDSGVYFCASTPDRGPTEAFFGQGTRLTVV.

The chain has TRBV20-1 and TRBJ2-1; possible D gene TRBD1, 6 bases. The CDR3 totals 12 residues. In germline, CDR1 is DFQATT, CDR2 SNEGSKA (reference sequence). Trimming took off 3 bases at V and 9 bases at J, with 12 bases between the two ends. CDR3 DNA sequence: TGCAGTGCTAGTCGGACAGAGGGTGAGCAGTTCTTC. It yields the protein CSASRTEGEQFF.

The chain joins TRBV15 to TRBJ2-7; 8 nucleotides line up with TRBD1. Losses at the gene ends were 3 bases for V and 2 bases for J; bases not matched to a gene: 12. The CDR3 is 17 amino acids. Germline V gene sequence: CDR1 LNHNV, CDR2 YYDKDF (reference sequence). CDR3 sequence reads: CATSSSRSGQETYEQYF. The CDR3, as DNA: TGTGCCACCAGCAGCTCCAGGTCGGGACAGGAAACCTACGAGCAGTACTTC.

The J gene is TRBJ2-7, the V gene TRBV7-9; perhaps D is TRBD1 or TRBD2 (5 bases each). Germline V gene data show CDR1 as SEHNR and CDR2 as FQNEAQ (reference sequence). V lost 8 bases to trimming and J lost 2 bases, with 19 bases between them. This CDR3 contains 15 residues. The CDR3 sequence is CASSEWGRGTYEQYF. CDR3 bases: TGTGCCAGCTCCGAATGGGGACGGGGAACCTACGAGCAGTACTTC.

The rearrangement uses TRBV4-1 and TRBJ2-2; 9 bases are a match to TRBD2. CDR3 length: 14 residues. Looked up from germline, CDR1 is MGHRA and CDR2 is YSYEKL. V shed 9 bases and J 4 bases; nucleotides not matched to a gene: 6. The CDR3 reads CASTQREATGELFF. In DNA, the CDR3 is TGCGCCAGTACGCAGCGGGAGGCCACCGGGGAGCTGTTTTTT.

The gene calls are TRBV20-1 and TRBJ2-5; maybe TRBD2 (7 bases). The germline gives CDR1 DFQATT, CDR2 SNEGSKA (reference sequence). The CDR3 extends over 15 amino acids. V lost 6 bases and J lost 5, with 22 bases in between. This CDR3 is CSAREPVGGLETQYF. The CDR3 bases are TGCAGTGCAAGGGAGCCGGTGGGGGGGCTGGAGACCCAGTACTTC.

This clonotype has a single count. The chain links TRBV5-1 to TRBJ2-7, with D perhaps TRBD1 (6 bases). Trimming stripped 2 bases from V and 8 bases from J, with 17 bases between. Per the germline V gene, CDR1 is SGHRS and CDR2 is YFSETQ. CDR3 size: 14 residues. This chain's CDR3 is CASSLNPRTEQQYF. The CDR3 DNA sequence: TGCGCCAGCAGCTTAAACCCAAGGACAGAGCAGCAGTACTTC.

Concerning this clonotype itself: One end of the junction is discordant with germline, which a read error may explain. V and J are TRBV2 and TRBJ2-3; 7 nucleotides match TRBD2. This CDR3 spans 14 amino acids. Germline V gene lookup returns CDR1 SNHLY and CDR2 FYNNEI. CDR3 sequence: CANKPGLTTYTQYF. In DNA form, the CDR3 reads TGTGCCAACAAACCGGGACTAACCACATATACGCAGTATTTT. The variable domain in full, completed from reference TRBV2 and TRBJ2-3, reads EPEVTQTPSHQVTQMGQEVILRCVPISNHLYFYWYRQILGQKVEFLVSFYNNEISEKSEIFDDQFSVERPDGSNFTLKIRSTKLEDSAMYFCANKPGLTTYTQYFGPGTRLTVL.

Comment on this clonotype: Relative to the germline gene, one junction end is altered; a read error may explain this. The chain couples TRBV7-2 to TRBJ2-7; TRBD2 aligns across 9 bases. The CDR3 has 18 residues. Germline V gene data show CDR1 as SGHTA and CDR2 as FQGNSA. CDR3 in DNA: TGTGCCAGCAGCCAAGTAATCGGCGCGGGGGGGAGCTCCTACGAGCGGTACTTC. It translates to CASSQVIGAGGSSYERYF.

CDR3 loop: CASSLISETQYF. The CDR3 nucleotides are TGTGCCAGCAGCTTAATCTCCGAGACCCAGTACTTC. V gene TRBV7-3 combines with J gene TRBJ2-5; the D is unclear. The V gene lost 1 base and the J gene lost 5 bases, with 5 bases spanning the gap. CDR1 is SGHTA, CDR2 FQGTGA, per germline. This CDR3 is 12 amino acids long.